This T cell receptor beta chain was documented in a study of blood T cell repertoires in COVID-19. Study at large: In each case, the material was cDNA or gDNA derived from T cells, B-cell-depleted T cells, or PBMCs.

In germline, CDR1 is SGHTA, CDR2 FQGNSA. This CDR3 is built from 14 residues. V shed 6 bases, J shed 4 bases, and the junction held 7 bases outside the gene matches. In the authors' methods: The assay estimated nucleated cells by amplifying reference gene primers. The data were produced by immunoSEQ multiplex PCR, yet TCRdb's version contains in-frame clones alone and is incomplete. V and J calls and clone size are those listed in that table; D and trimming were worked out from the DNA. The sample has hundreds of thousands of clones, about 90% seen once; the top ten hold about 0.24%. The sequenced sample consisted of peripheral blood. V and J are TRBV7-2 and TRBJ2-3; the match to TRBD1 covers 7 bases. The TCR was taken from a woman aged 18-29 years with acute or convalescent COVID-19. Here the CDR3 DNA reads TGTGCCAGCAGTCCCGACAGGGCGGCAGATACGCAGTATTTT. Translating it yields CASSPDRAADTQYF.